The 17 T cell receptor beta chains in this list originate from one sample, sequenced in a study of cytomegalovirus exposure and HLA in healthy donors. TCRdb's table, derived via immunoSEQ multiplex PCR, lists solely in-frame clones and lacks some. The sample includes under 300,000 clones, 86% of them seen just once. The source material was PBMCs. The source is a woman between 25 and 40 years old in good health and CMV-seropositive.

This clone was recorded a few times. The chain joins TRBV15 to TRBJ2-7; weak D call: TRBD2 (7 bases). Germline lookup yields CDR1 LNHNV and CDR2 YYDKDF (reference sequence). Trimming took 3 bases from V and 5 from J, leaving 20 bases between them. The CDR3 contains 16 residues. As DNA, the CDR3 is TGTGCCACCAGCAGGGAAACAGGGAGGGGCACCAACGAGCAGTACTTC. Protein product: CATSRETGRGTNEQYF.

This chain connects TRBV5-1 to TRBJ2-2; maybe TRBD2 (5 bases). This CDR3 is built from 18 residues. V lost 4 bases, J lost 0 bases, and 19 bases lay in between. The germline gives CDR1 SGHRS, CDR2 YFSETQ. CDR3 protein: CASSPNLLASTNTGELFF. CDR3 nucleotide sequence: TGCGCCAGCAGCCCAAATCTCCTAGCTTCTACGAACACCGGGGAGCTGTTTTTT.

The chain uses TRBV7-6 and TRBJ2-7, with D possibly TRBD1 on 6 matching bases. This CDR3 is built from 16 residues. V lost 1 base and J 5 bases, leaving 18 bases between the germline ends. Germline V gene lookup returns CDR1 SGHVS and CDR2 FNYEAQ. For the CDR3, the DNA is TGTGCCAGCAGCTTAGGCACGGGACACCAGCCCAACGAGCAGTACTTC. It yields the protein CASSLGTGHQPNEQYF.

V is TRBV5-6 and J is TRBJ2-3, with TRBD1 matching 7 bases. CDR1 is SGHDT, CDR2 YYEEEE, per germline. The CDR3 consists of 14 residues. Unmatched junction bases numbered 9, after V lost 2 bases and J lost 9 bases. This CDR3 is CASSFLRGLGTQYF. In DNA form, the CDR3 reads TGTGCCAGCAGCTTTCTGAGGGGGCTAGGGACGCAGTATTTT. The whole variable domain, filled in from reference TRBV5-6 and TRBJ2-3, reads DAGVTQSPTHLIKTRGQQVTLRCSPKSGHDTVSWYQQALGQGPQFIFQYYEEEERQRGNFPDRFSGHQFPNYSSELNVNALLLGDSALYLCASSFLRGLGTQYFGPGTRLTVL.

This rearrangement joins TRBV6-1 to TRBJ1-2; 7 bases fit TRBD1. This CDR3 spans 14 amino acids. Germline CDR1 and CDR2: MNHNS and SASEGT. V shed 3 bases, J shed 6 bases, and the junction held 7 bases outside the gene matches. The CDR3 nucleotides read TGTGCCAGCAGTGATCCCCAGACAGGGAATGGCTACACCTTC. Its protein product is CASSDPQTGNGYTF.

This clone was recorded once. J is TRBJ2-7 and V is TRBV5-1; TRBD2 aligns across 9 bases. This CDR3 has 13 amino acids. The J segment lost 4 bases and the V segment lost 5 bases, leaving 4 bases of the junction unmatched. Per germline, CDR1 SGHRS and CDR2 YFSETQ. CDR3 in DNA: TGCGCCAGCAGGCTAGCGGGAAAATACGAGCAGTACTTC. Protein sequence: CASRLAGKYEQYF.

This chain uses TRBV14 with TRBJ1-3; no reliable D call. This CDR3 is 14 amino acids long. Germline V CDR1 and CDR2: SGHDN, FVKESK. V lost 1 base to trimming and J lost 1 base, with 5 bases between them. CDR3 in amino acids: CASSQAMSGNTIYF. Here the CDR3 DNA reads TGTGCCAGCAGCCAAGCCATGTCTGGAAACACCATATATTTT.

The J gene is TRBJ2-3, the V gene TRBV10-2, with TRBD1 identical over 9 bases. The CDR3 consists of 13 residues. V lost 10 bases, J lost 4 bases, and 6 bases stayed unmatched. The germline V gene encodes CDR1 WSHSY and CDR2 SAAADI. DNA of the CDR3: TGCGCCATCGGTAGGACAGGGGCAGATACGCAGTATTTT. The encoded protein is CAIGRTGADTQYF.

The count of this clone is one. J is TRBJ2-3 and V is TRBV6-5; 8 positions agree with TRBD2. The CDR3 has 14 amino acids. The V gene's germline CDR1 is MNHEY and CDR2 SVGAGI. V shed 10 bases, J shed 8 bases, and the junction held 14 bases outside the gene matches. In DNA, the CDR3 is TGTGCCACAGGACGGAGCGGGAGTTCCGGTACGCAGTATTTT. It yields the protein CATGRSGSSGTQYF.

This clone is a singleton in its sample. The chain uses TRBV9 and TRBJ2-1; 7 bases are a match to TRBD1. Germline V CDR1 and CDR2: SGDLS, YYNGEE. V shed 3 bases and J 9 bases; nucleotides not matched to a gene: 12. This CDR3 has 15 residues. The CDR3: CASSALGQVDTEQFF. In nucleotides, the CDR3 is TGTGCCAGCAGCGCCCTTGGACAGGTGGACACTGAGCAGTTCTTC.

The J gene is TRBJ2-3, the V gene TRBV2; tentatively, D is TRBD2 (5 bases). Germline V gives CDR1 SNHLY, CDR2 FYNNEI. V was cut by 5 bases and J by 1 base, with 7 bases left in between. The CDR3 covers 13 residues. The CDR3 DNA reads as TGTGCCAGCAGTCTCGGGGGCACAGATACGCAGTATTTT. The encoded protein is CASSLGGTDTQYF.

In DNA, the CDR3 is TGTGCCAGCAAAAACACGTGGGACAGAGGAGCTTTCTTT. Its translation is CASKNTWDRGAFF. This chain joins TRBV27 and TRBJ1-1; 7 bases are shared with TRBD1. The CDR3 consists of 13 residues. With 7 bases clipped from V and 10 bases from J, the junction kept 12 bases outside the gene matches. CDR1 is MNHEY, CDR2 SMNVEV, per germline (reference sequence).

V usage is TRBV29-1 and J usage is TRBJ2-7; the match to TRBD2 covers 7 bases. The CDR3 is 12 residues long. V lost 7 bases to trimming and J lost 0 bases; unmatched junction nucleotides: 3. Germline V CDR1 and CDR2: SQVTM, ANQGSEA. CDR3 coding DNA: TGCAGCGGGGGACTAACCTCCTACGAGCAGTACTTC. This codes for CSGGLTSYEQYF.

In DNA form, the CDR3 reads TGCGCCAGCAGCTTGATGCACAGGGCCATGAACACTGAAGCTTTCTTT. Its protein product is CASSLMHRAMNTEAFF. The chain employs TRBV5-1 and TRBJ1-1, with D possibly matching TRBD1 (6 bases). The CDR3 is 16 amino acids. Germline CDR1 reads SGHRS; CDR2 reads YFSETQ. The germline V and J ends were trimmed by 1 base and 0 bases, with 13 bases remaining between them.

This chain connects TRBV9 to TRBJ2-2; D not certain. The germline CDR1 and CDR2 sequences are SGDLS and YYNGEE. V lost 2 bases and J lost 4, with 6 bases in between. The CDR3 spans 13 residues. The CDR3 spells CASSVSPTGELFF. CDR3 coding DNA: TGTGCCAGCAGCGTGAGCCCCACCGGGGAGCTGTTTTTT.

The rearrangement joins TRBV5-1 to TRBJ1-2; 7 bases map to TRBD1. Trimming took 2 bases from V and 5 from J; bases not matched to a gene: 6. The CDR3 loop spans 14 amino acids. Germline V gene sequence: CDR1 SGHRS, CDR2 YFSETQ. The CDR3 coding sequence is TGCGCCAGCAGCTTCGACAGGGAGACATATGGCTACACCTTC. Its translation: CASSFDRETYGYTF.

This clone occurred once. The chain has TRBV5-4 and TRBJ2-3, with D perhaps TRBD2 (6 bases). The germline V and J ends were trimmed by 2 bases and 4 bases, with 11 bases remaining between them. CDR3 length: 14 amino acids. Per germline, CDR1 SGHNT and CDR2 YYREEE (reference sequence). The CDR3, as DNA: TGTGCCAGCAGCTTTACGGGCGGGGCAGATACGCAGTATTTT. The encoded protein is CASSFTGGADTQYF.